This T cell receptor beta chain was captured in a study of T cells in Graves' hyperthyroidism and ophthalmopathy. The CDR3 is made up of 17 amino acids. J gave up 2 bases and V 0 bases, and 4 bases lay outside the gene matches. RNA transcripts served as the template for amplifying TCR beta CDR3 regions. Carried out on the TCR CDR3, a first-round RT-PCR used the HTBI primer set. Each CDR3 protein is one row after TCRdb ran MiXCR on the multiplex PCR reads. The sample has 550,000 to 800,000 distinct CDR3 sequences, about 18% seen once. The sample taken for sequencing was blood. This receptor was identified in a man aged 50 or older with Graves' hyperthyroidism. The chain carries TRBV12-3 or TRBV12-4 and TRBJ2-3, with 11 nucleotides matching TRBD2. In DNA form, the CDR3 reads TGTGCCAGCAGTTTAGCCGGACTAGCGGGCCCCACAGATACGCAGTATTTT. Translated: CASSLAGLAGPTDTQYF.